The 3 T cell receptor beta chains listed next were all sequenced from one sample in a study of human T cells and chemical hapten exposure. Documented time point: patch test 1, 2 weeks after DPC sensitization. Treatment: therapeutic diphenylcyclopropenone sensitization with weekly scalp DPC. TCRdb reprocessed the RACE reads via MiXCR and lists one record per CDR3 protein. The sample records some 91,000 distinct CDR3 sequences, around 12% being singletons. Sequencing used whole blood, obtained in connection with sensitization to the hapten diphenylcyclopropenone (DPC). The receptors were sampled from a woman aged 40 to 50 with alopecia areata. Some clones in this sample may be carry-over from other donors' samples.

This chain connects TRBV6-2 or TRBV6-3 to TRBJ2-6, with unresolved D. CDR3 length: 18 residues. Germline V lookup: CDR1 MNHEY, CDR2 SVGEGT. V lost 2 bases, J lost 0 bases, and 14 bases lay in between. The CDR3 reads CASSYDTRRYSGANVLTF. The CDR3 DNA sequence: TGTGCCAGCAGTTACGATACCCGAAGATACTCTGGGGCCAACGTCCTGACTTTC.

This clonotype was recorded many times. The DNA of the CDR3 is TGTGCCAGCTCACCCGGGACAGGCGTCTCCTACGAGCAGTACTTC. Its translation is CASSPGTGVSYEQYF. J is TRBJ2-7 and V is TRBV18; 8 bases are shared with TRBD1. This CDR3 has 15 residues. CDR1 and CDR2 from the germline V gene are KGHSH and LQKENI. V lost 3 bases, J lost 0 bases, and 4 bases stayed unmatched.

The genes are TRBV6-5 and TRBJ2-7, with 8 bases that match TRBD1. With V trimmed by 6 bases and J by 5 bases, 12 bases remained unmatched. CDR1 and CDR2 (germline): MNHEY, SVGAGI. The CDR3 has 15 amino acids. The CDR3 sequence: CASRPETGARHEQYF. CDR3 DNA: TGTGCCAGCAGGCCCGAGACAGGGGCCCGCCACGAGCAGTACTTC.